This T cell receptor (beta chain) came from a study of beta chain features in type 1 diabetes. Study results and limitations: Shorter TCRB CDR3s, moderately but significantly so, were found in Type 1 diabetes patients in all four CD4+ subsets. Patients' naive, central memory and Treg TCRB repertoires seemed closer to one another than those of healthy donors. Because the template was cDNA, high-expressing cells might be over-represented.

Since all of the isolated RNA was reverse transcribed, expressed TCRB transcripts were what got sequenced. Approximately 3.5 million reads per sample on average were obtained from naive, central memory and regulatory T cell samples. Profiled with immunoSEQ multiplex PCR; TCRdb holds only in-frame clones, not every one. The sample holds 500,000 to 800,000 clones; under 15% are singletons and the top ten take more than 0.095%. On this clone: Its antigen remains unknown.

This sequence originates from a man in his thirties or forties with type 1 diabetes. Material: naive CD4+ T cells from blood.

The CDR3 bases are TGCGCCAGCACCCTGGAGGTAGGACCGACCGGGGAGCTGTTTTTT. It is translated as CASTLEVGPTGELFF. The V and J genes are TRBV5-1 and TRBJ2-2; D perhaps matches TRBD2 (5 bases). Trimming took 6 bases from V and 5 from J, leaving 17 bases between them. The length of the CDR3 is 15 residues. Germline loops: CDR1 SGHRS, CDR2 YFSETQ.